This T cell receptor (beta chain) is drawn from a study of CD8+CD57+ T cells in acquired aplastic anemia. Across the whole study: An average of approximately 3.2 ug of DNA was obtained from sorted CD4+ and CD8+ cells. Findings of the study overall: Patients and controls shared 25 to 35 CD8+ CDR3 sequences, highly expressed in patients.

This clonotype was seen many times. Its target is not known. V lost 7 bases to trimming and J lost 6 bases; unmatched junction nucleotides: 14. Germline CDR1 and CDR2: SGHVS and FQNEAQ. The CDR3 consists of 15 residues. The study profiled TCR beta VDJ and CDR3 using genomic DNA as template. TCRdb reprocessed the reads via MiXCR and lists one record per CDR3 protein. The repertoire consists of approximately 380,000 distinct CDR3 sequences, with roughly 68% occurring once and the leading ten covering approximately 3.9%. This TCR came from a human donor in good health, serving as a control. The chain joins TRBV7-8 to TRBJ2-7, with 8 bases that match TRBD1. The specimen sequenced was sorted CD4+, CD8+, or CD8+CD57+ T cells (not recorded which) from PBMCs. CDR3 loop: CASTPVGQGMTEQYF. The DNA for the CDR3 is TGTGCCAGCACCCCTGTAGGACAGGGTATGACCGAGCAGTACTTC.